This T cell receptor (beta chain) was documented in a study of T-cell reconstitution after alpha-beta-depleted transplantation in children (dated by TCRdb to about 2016). Study-wide context: Using TCR repertoire profiling, the study quantitatively followed how T-cell immune reconstitution unfolded in children after TCRalphabeta/CD19-depleted allogeneic hematopoietic cell transplantation. Summary of the overall study and its limitations: Apparently early alphabetaT-cell count recovery about two months after transplant reportedly relied on only several hundred rapidly expanded clones derived from non-depleted graft cells. The high TCRbeta diversity at day 60 in some patients was ascribed to recipient T cells and intrathymic progenitors that had survived conditioning. Hyperexpanded clone frequencies declined over subsequent months; after one year, T-cell counts and TCRbeta diversity were mostly attributed to newly produced T cells.

CDR1 is given as SEHNR and CDR2 as FQNEAQ, both from the germline V gene (reference sequence). The CDR3 starts with the cysteine, ends with the phenylalanine, and has 11 residues. The DNA shown is the 33-base CDR3, in frame from base 1. V drops 4 bases and J drops 5 bases, leaving 6 bases in between. Library generation was performed with PCR. For sequencing, an Illumina HiSeq 2500 was employed. To normalize quantification of the TCRbeta repertoire, the TCR libraries were built with molecular barcoding that relied on unique molecular identifiers. Clones were called with MiXCR by TCRdb after fastp trimmed the public reads at Q25, and only in-frame beta chains were retained. Rows are unified per CDR3 protein, each entry keeping the most common DNA and genes. The sample profile shows several thousand distinct CDR3 sequences; around 16% of them were found once. Roughly 13% of the sample is in the top ten clones.

The sample's time point label is to be understood as: day 60 (about 2 months) after transplantation. The treatment or condition label on this specimen signifies: allogeneic hematopoietic cell transplantation with graft depleted of TCRalphabeta T cells and CD19 B cells. Transplant recipients were children who received TCRalphabeta/CD19-depleted allogeneic hematopoietic cell grafts. This clonotype registers as medium-sized (0.01 to 0.1%) within its sample. Its antigen target is currently unknown. It has no much larger one-base neighbor in the sample; base qualities were not kept. The chain was built from TRBV7-9 and TRBJ2-7; the D call could be TRBD1 or TRBD2, with each sharing 5 bases. This TCR came from a male patient between 10 and 17 years old who had a stem cell transplant for acute myeloid leukemia, so the T cells may come from the graft donor. The sequenced sample was PBMCs, mostly from graft donor cells, obtained 60 days after TCRalphabeta/CD19-depleted stem cell transplant. The nucleotides are TGTGCCAGCAGCTCGGGGCACGAGCAGTACTTC. This yields the protein CASSSGHEQYF.